Listed here are 3 T cell receptor beta chains from one sample, sequenced in a study of CD8 T cells in Susac syndrome (dated by TCRdb to between 2018 and 2021). Libraries were built with the immunoSEQ multiplex PCR assay. RNA was extracted using the RNeasy kit, and about 0.45 to 1 ug of the RNA was reverse transcribed with random hexamers. TCRdb ran its own pipeline on the public reads, namely fastp trimming at Q25 and MiXCR clone calling, and kept in-frame beta chains. Rows are combined by CDR3 protein, so each entry shows the most common genes and DNA. The sample profile shows more than 70,000 distinct CDR3 sequences; 90% to 95% of them were found once. About 0.32% of the sample comes from the top ten. The source material was CD8+ T cells from PBMCs. All receptors come from a human donor in good health.

The chain couples TRBV4-1 to TRBJ2-5, with 12 bases that match TRBD2. CDR3 length: 15 amino acids. Germline CDR1 and CDR2: MGHRA and YSYEKL. J gave up 4 bases and V 2 bases, and 2 bases lay outside the gene matches. CDR3 sequence: CASSQLAGGPETQYF. CDR3 DNA: TGCGCCAGCAGCCAACTAGCGGGGGGGCCAGAGACCCAGTACTTC.

The V call is TRBV19, the J call TRBJ1-1; perhaps TRBD1 as D (6 bases). Germline CDR1 and CDR2: LNHDA and SQIVND (reference sequence). V was clipped by 6 bases and J by 5 bases, with 10 bases between them. The CDR3 is made up of 12 amino acids. CDR3 loop: CASSLGQTEAFF. The CDR3 bases are TGTGCCAGTAGCCTGGGACAAACTGAAGCTTTCTTT.

V and J are TRBV29-1 and TRBJ2-1; D might be TRBD2 (6 bases). This CDR3 comprises 13 residues. Germline lookup yields CDR1 SQVTM and CDR2 ANQGSEA. Deletions cut 2 bases from V and 7 bases from J, with 12 bases between. In nucleotides, the CDR3 is TGCAGCGTTGAAACCGGGGAGGTGAATGAGCAGTTCTTC. It codes for CSVETGEVNEQFF.